The sequence of this T cell receptor beta chain was determined in a study of shared clonotypes between healthy human individuals. As regards this clone: Antigen: not known.

CDR1 is SNHLY and CDR2 is FYNNEI in the germline V gene. This CDR3 has 14 residues. Trimming took 6 bases from V and 10 from J, leaving 19 bases between them. Study-level results: Relative to their counterparts shared across all four donors, non-shared clonotypes exhibited diminished generation probabilities.

Authors' methods: Junction-only sequences without quality scores came from ImmunoSEQ, so filtering differed. The protocol was immunoSEQ multiplex PCR, while the TCRdb copy is restricted to in-frame clones and leaves out a portion. V, J and clone size derive from that table, while D and trimming were established from the DNA sequence. Among around 700,000 clones listed, about 78% were seen once. Material: memory CD4+ T cells sorted from blood. Subset in this sample: CD45RA-negative fraction. The source is a woman aged 25-40 years in good health. This chain connects TRBV2 to TRBJ2-1; TRBD2 is a possible D gene (6 bases). The CDR3 DNA sequence: TGTGCCAGCAGACCCGGTCTAGCGTCCGGGGAGCAGTTCTTC. This sequence encodes CASRPGLASGEQFF.